Each of the 5 T cell receptor beta chains below was sequenced from the same sample in a study of T cell repertoires in cytomegalovirus infection (dated by TCRdb to 2018 to 2020). Sequencer: Illumina HiSeq 1500. Clones were called with MiXCR by TCRdb after fastp trimmed the public reads at Q25, and only in-frame beta chains were retained. All rows with the same CDR3 protein become a single entry with the most common DNA and genes. In all, the sample holds hundreds of thousands of distinct CDR3 sequences, and approximately 11% of those were seen once. In total, the top ten clones hold about 10% of the sample. The sequenced sample was PBMCs. The receptors derive from a human donor in good health (CMV status not recorded). Some clones in this sample may be carry-over from other donors' samples.

This clonotype came up many times. The gene calls are TRBV12-3 or TRBV12-4 and TRBJ1-1; possible D gene TRBD1, 5 bases. Trimming took off 6 bases at V and 4 bases at J, with 12 bases between the two ends. This CDR3 spans 13 amino acids. The CDR3 DNA sequence: TGTGCCAGCAGCACCTCTAGGGGCACTGAAGCTTTCTTT. The encoded protein is CASSTSRGTEAFF.

This clonotype was seen a single time. V gene TRBV24-1 combines with J gene TRBJ2-7; 11 bases are shared with TRBD1. The CDR3 consists of 14 residues. J lost 3 bases, V lost 6 bases, and 3 bases had no gene match. Looked up from germline, CDR1 is KGHDR and CDR2 is SFDVKD. CDR3 in amino acids: CATSSGQGVYEQYF. The CDR3 coding sequence is TGTGCCACCAGTTCGGGACAGGGGGTCTACGAGCAGTACTTC.

This clonotype came up many times. CDR3 residues: CASSLERGRNGEKLFF. CDR3 sequence (DNA): TGTGCCAGCAGCTTGGAGAGGGGGCGGAACGGTGAAAAACTGTTTTTT. The V gene is TRBV5-5, the J gene TRBJ1-4; 7 bases line up with TRBD1. The CDR3 sequence is 16 residues long. The V segment lost 0 bases and the J segment 7 bases; nucleotides outside the gene matches: 9. Germline lookup yields CDR1 SGHKS and CDR2 YYEKEE (reference sequence).

This clonotype occurred many times. The rearrangement joins TRBV24-1 to TRBJ2-2; D may be TRBD2 (5 bases). The CDR3 covers 21 residues. The germline V gene encodes CDR1 KGHDR and CDR2 SFDVKD. V lost 0 bases to trimming and J lost 0 bases, with 22 bases between them. The DNA of the CDR3 is TGTGCCACCAGTGATTTGCGTCTAGGGAGCAACCCTCTCGCGAACACCGGGGAGCTGTTTTTT. This encodes CATSDLRLGSNPLANTGELFF.

This clonotype was observed many times. The CDR3 region has the DNA TGCGCCAGCTCAACGGACAGAAATAATGAAAAACTGTTTTTT. Amino acids: CASSTDRNNEKLFF. V is TRBV5-1 and J is TRBJ1-4, with D possibly TRBD1 on 6 matching bases. V dropped 7 bases and J dropped 4 bases, with 14 bases sitting between them. This CDR3 spans 14 amino acids. In germline, CDR1 is SGHRS, CDR2 YFSETQ.